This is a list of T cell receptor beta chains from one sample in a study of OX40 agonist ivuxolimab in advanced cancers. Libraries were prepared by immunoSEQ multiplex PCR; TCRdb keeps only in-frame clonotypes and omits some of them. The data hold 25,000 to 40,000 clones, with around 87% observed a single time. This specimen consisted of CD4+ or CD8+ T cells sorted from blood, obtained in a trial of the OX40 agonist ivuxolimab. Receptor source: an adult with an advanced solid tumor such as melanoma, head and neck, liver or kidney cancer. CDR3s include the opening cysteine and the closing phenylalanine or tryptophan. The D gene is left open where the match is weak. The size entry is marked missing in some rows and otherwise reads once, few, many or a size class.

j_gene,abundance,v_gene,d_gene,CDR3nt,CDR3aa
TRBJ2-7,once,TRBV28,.,TGTGCCAGCAGTTTCCCAGGAATGAAGGCCTACGAGCAGTACTTC,CASSFPGMKAYEQYF
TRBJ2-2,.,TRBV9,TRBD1,TGTGCCAGCAGCGTATTTCCGACAGGGACGGCCGGGGAGCTGTTTTTT,CASSVFPTGTAGELFF
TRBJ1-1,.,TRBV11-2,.,TGTGCCAGCAGCCGACAGGACAGCGCAGCTTTCTTT,CASSRQDSAAFF
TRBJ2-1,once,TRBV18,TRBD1,TGTGCCAGCTCAATAACCGACAGGGGAGCAGACAATGAGCAGTTCTTC,CASSITDRGADNEQFF
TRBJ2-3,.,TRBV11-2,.,TGTGCCAGCAGCTTAGGAGGAGCCGCCGGTGGCACAGATACGCAGTATTTT,CASSLGGAAGGTDTQYF
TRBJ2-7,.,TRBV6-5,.,TGTGCCAGCAGCACCGGTACCTACGAGCAGTACTTC,CASSTGTYEQYF
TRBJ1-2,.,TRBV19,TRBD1,TGTGCCAGTAGTACCCCAGGGACAGGGTATGGCTACACCTTC,CASSTPGTGYGYTF
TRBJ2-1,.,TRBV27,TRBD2,TGTGCCAGCAGTTTCGGCCTAGCGGACAATGAGCAGTTCTTC,CASSFGLADNEQFF
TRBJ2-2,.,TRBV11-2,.,TGTGCCAGCAGCTTATCGGAAACGAACACCGGGGAGCTGTTTTTT,CASSLSETNTGELFF
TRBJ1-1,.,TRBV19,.,TGTGCCAGTAGGGCAGGGGCGGTTGGTGAAGCTTTCTTT,CASRAGAVGEAFF
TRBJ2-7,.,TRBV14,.,TGTGCCAGCAGCCCCCGGGGCTCCTACTCCTACGAGCAGTACTTC,CASSPRGSYSYEQYF
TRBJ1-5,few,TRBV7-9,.,TGTGCCAGCAGCGTACAGGGTAGCAATCAGCCCCAGCATTTT,CASSVQGSNQPQHF
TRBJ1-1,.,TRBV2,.,TGTGCCAGCAAAACGGCAGGACTCTACACTGAAGCTTTCTTT,CASKTAGLYTEAFF
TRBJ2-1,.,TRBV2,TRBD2,TGTGCCAGCAGTGAGGATCTTAGCGGGAGCGGGTCCTACAATGAGCAGTTCTTC,CASSEDLSGSGSYNEQFF
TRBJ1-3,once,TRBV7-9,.,TGTGCCAGCAGCTTGGTCAGGGAAGGAAACACCATATATTTT,CASSLVREGNTIYF
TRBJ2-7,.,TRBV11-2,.,TGTGCCAGCAGCTTCCGACAGGCTCGGCAGTACTTC,CASSFRQARQYF
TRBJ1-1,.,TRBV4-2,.,TGTGCCAGCAGCCGACCACAAGTGAACACTGAAGCTTTCTTT,CASSRPQVNTEAFF
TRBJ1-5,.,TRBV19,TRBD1,TGTGCCAGTAGTCCCCGGATTAGGACAGGGGGCATCAATCAGCCCCAGCATTTT,CASSPRIRTGGINQPQHF
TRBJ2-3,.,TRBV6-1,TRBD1,TGTGCCAGCAAATTCGACAGGGGAGGCACAGATACGCAGTATTTT,CASKFDRGGTDTQYF
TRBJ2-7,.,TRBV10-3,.,TGTGCCATCAGTGAGTTGGGTCCCTACGAGCAGTACTTC,CAISELGPYEQYF
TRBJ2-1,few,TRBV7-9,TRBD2,TGTGCCAGCAGCTTAGAGACTAGCGGGAGACGACGAGCGAATGAGCAGTTCTTC,CASSLETSGRRRANEQFF
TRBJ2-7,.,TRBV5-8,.,TGTGCCAGCAGCTCGAATGCTATTGGGGGCGAGCAGTACTTC,CASSSNAIGGEQYF
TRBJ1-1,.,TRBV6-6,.,TGTGCCAGCATAAACCAGGGTTTGGTCTTTAACACTGAAGCTTTCTTT,CASINQGLVFNTEAFF
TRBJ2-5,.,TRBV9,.,TGTGCCAGCAGCGTAGGTTACGTCGAGCAAGAGACCCAGTACTTC,CASSVGYVEQETQYF
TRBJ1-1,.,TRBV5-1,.,TGCGCCAGCAGCTTATTTGGGTCCATGAACACTGAAGCTTTCTTT,CASSLFGSMNTEAFF
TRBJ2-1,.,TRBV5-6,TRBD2,TGTGCCAGCAGCTCCCTTATGACTAGCGGGAGGTTAGGCGAGCAGTTCTTC,CASSSLMTSGRLGEQFF
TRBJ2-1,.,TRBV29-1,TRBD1,TGCAGCGCATCAGGGGGAGCCGAGCAGTTCTTC,CSASGGAEQFF
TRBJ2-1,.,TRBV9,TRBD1,TGTGCCAGCAGCGTAGTTGGACAGGGGAGTTTAAGTGAGCAGTTCTTC,CASSVVGQGSLSEQFF
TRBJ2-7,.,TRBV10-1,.,TGCGCCAGCAGTGAGTCGGCAGCGAGAGGGACGCGGTACTTC,CASSESAARGTRYF
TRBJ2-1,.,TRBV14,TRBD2,TGTGCCAGCAGCCAAGGGTTAGCGGGAGGGTACCGGAATGAGCAGTTCTTC,CASSQGLAGGYRNEQFF
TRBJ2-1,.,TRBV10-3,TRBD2,TGTGCCACCGGACTAGCGGGTCCCGCCCAGTTCTTC,CATGLAGPAQFF
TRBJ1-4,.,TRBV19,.,TGTGCCAGTAGTATGCGGCAGCGTAATGAAAAACTGTTTTTT,CASSMRQRNEKLFF
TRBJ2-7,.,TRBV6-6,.,TGTGCCGGCAGTTACGCGGGGTCAGGCTACGAGCAGTACTTC,CAGSYAGSGYEQYF
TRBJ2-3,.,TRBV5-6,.,TGTGCCAGCAGCTTGTTGGGACCAGATACGCAGTATTTT,CASSLLGPDTQYF
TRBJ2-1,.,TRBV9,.,TGTGCCAGCAGCGTAGTGGGCTCCTACAATGAGCAGTTCTTC,CASSVVGSYNEQFF
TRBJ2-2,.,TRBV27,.,TGTGCCAGCAGTTCCCTCCCCCCCACGAACACCGGGGAGCTGTTTTTT,CASSSLPPTNTGELFF
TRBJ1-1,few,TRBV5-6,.,TGTGCCAGCAGCCCCAGGGCGAGGGAAGCTTTCTTT,CASSPRAREAFF
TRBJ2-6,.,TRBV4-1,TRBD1,TGCGCCAGCAGCTCCGCCCCGGGACAGGGGTCCGCTGGGGCCAACGTCCTGACTTTC,CASSSAPGQGSAGANVLTF
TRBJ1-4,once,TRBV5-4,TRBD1,TGTGCCAGCAGCCGAGGACAGGAGGAAAAACTGTTTTTT,CASSRGQEEKLFF
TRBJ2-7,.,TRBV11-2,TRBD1,TGTGCCAGCAGCTTAGATCAAGGGACAGGCCTAACATACGAGCAGTACTTC,CASSLDQGTGLTYEQYF
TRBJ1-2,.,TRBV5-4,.,TGTGCCAGCAGCTTGGCCGAGGGAGTAAGTAACTATGGCTACACCTTC,CASSLAEGVSNYGYTF
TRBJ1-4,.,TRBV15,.,TGTGCCACCAGCAACAGGGTATTATCCGAAAAACTGTTTTTT,CATSNRVLSEKLFF
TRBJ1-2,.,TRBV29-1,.,TGCAGCGTTGAACGGGGGGCTAACTATGGCTACACCTTC,CSVERGANYGYTF
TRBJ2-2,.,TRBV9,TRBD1,TGTGCCAGCAGCACAGGGGTCCCGAACACCGGGGAGCTGTTTTTT,CASSTGVPNTGELFF
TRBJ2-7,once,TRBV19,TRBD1,TGTGCCAGTAGTAATCACCAGGACAGGGACTACGAGCAGTACTTC,CASSNHQDRDYEQYF
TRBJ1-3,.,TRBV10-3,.,TGTGCCATCAGTGAGTCCGTACGGGGGGGAAACACCATATATTTT,CAISESVRGGNTIYF
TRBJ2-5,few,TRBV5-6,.,TGTGCCAGCAGCTTGTCTCAGGGATATATGGAGACCCAGTACTTC,CASSLSQGYMETQYF
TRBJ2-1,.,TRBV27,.,TGTGCCAGCAACCCACAGGGCGAGTCCTACAATGAGCAGTTCTTC,CASNPQGESYNEQFF
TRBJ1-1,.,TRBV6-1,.,TGTGCCAGCAGTGTAGGGAGGATGAACACTGAAGCTTTCTTT,CASSVGRMNTEAFF
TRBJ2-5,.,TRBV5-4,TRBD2,TGTGCCAGCAGCATGGGACTAGCGGGAGGAGGAGAGACCCAGTACTTC,CASSMGLAGGGETQYF
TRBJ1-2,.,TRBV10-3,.,TGTGCCATCAGGGCGAAAGACATCCCTCCAGCTAACTATGGCTACACCTTC,CAIRAKDIPPANYGYTF
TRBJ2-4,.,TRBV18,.,TGTGCCAGCTCACCACCGGCAGAAGACTACCCGCGAGACATTCAGTACTTC,CASSPPAEDYPRDIQYF
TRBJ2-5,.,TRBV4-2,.,TGTGCCAGCAGCCCTACAGGGACCGAAGCGACCCAGTACTTC,CASSPTGTEATQYF
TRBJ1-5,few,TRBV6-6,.,TGTGCCAGCAGTTACGATTTCGGGGCGCAGCCCCAGCATTTT,CASSYDFGAQPQHF
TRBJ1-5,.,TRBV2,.,TGTGCCAGCTCCGGAGGCAGCATTGGCAATCAGCCCCAGCATTTT,CASSGGSIGNQPQHF
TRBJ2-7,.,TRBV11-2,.,TGTGCCAGCAGCTTAGGAGCTTACGAGCAGTACTTC,CASSLGAYEQYF
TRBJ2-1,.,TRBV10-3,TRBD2,TGTGCCATCAGTGAGTCGACTAGCGGATACAATGAGCAGTTCTTC,CAISESTSGYNEQFF